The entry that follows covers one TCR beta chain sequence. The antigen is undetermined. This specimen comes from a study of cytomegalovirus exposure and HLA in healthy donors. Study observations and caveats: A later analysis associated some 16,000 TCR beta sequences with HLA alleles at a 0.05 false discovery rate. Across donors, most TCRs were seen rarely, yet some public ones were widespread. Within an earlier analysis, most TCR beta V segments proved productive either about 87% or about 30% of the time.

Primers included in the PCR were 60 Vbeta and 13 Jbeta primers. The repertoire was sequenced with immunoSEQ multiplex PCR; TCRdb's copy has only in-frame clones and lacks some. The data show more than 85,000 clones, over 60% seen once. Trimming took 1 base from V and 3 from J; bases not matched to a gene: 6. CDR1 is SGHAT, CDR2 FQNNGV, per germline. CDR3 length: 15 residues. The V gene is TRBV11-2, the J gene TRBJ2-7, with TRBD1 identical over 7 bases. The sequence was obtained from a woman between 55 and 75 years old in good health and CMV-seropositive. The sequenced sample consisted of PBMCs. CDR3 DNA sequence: TGTGCCAGCAGCTTAGCGCAGGGGACAGACTACGAGCAGTACTTC. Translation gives CASSLAQGTDYEQYF.